The source of this T cell receptor beta chain is a study of blood T cell repertoires in COVID-19. Study details: T cells, B-cell-depleted T cells, or PBMCs supplied cDNA or gDNA.

V was pared by 0 bases and J by 4 bases, with 4 bases of the junction left unmatched. The CDR3 length is 15 residues. The germline gives CDR1 GTSNPN, CDR2 SVGIG (reference sequence). Authors' processing steps: Amplifying reference gene primers gave estimates of nucleated cell counts. Sequencing used immunoSEQ multiplex PCR; TCRdb keeps in-frame clones, though not all of them. Clonal size and the V and J genes are those of that table, whereas D and trimming came from the DNA. This sample has just under 65,000 clones; about 80% occur once, and the top ten carry 12% to 15%. Sequencing was done on a sample of peripheral blood. This sequence was found in a man in his 60s with COVID-19, enrolled during active disease. This rearrangement joins TRBV30 to TRBJ2-2; 8 bases line up with TRBD2. The CDR3 is CAWSVVAGRTGELFF. As DNA, the CDR3 is TGTGCCTGGAGTGTAGTAGCGGGACGCACCGGGGAGCTGTTTTTT.